The following is a TCR beta chain sequence with its context. What it recognizes is unknown. V lost 4 bases, J lost 0 bases, and 3 bases lay in between. CDR1 SGDLS and CDR2 YYNGEE come from the germline V gene. The CDR3 is made up of 12 amino acids. The time point: week 5, during vaccination. Every single dose of the vaccine, 300 ug of mutant IDH1 20-mer peptide, came with topical imiquimod. Tumors from donors were new WHO grade 3 or 4 IDH1-mutant astrocytomas with ATRX loss. The record originates from a study of a mutant IDH1 vaccine in newly diagnosed glioma. The data were produced by immunoSEQ multiplex PCR, yet TCRdb's version contains in-frame clones alone and is incomplete. The sample lists 50,000 to 75,000 clones, 80% to 90% occurring once.

This TCR derives from a woman aged 50 to 65 with glioma. The chain couples TRBV9 to TRBJ2-3; D not certain. Sample: PBMCs, taken from a glioma patient whose treatment included an IDH1 peptide vaccine. CDR3: CASSRSTDTQYF. The CDR3 DNA reads as TGTGCCAGCAGCCGCAGCACAGATACGCAGTATTTT. The entire variable domain, with the rest obtained from reference TRBV9 and TRBJ2-3, is as follows: DSGVTQTPKHLITATGQRVTLRCSPRSGDLSVYWYQQSLDQGLQFLIQYYNGEERAKGNILERFSAQQFPDLHSELNLSSLELGDSALYFCASSRSTDTQYFGPGTRLTVL.